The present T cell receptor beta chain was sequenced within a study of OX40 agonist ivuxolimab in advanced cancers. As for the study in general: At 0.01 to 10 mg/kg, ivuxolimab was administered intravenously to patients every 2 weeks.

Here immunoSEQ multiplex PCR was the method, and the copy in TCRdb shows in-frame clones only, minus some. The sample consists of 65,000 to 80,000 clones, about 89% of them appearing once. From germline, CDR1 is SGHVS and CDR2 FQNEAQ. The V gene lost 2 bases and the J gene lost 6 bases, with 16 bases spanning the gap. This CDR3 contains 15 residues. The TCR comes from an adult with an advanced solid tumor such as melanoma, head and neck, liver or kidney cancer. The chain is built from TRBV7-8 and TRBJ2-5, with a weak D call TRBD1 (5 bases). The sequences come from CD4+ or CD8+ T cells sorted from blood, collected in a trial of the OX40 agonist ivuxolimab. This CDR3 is CASSLRSAPGKTQYF. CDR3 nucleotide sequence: TGTGCCAGCAGCTTAAGGTCCGCTCCAGGGAAGACCCAGTACTTC.